This T cell receptor beta chain was profiled in a study of identical twins. Study-level findings and limits: Analyses based on zero insertions could be partly confounded by invariant MAIT and iNKT cells. Carriage of fewer insertions was seen in abundant cord blood beta clonotypes, whereas memory repertoires showed none.

This clonotype has a handful of counts. Antigen specificity is unknown. There were only healthy Caucasians among the donors. Using its own MiXCR run on the 5' RACE reads, TCRdb lists one record per CDR3 protein. The sample has roughly 500,000 distinct CDR3 sequences, approximately 22% seen once. The V gene's germline CDR1 is MGHDK and CDR2 SYGVNS. CDR3 length: 13 amino acids. Trimming removed 4 bases at V and 6 bases at J, with 12 bases between. The sample was also linked to a second study, of T cells expressing NK-cell markers. That source notes: The CD3+CD56-NKG2C+ fraction of a few donors was likewise dominated by these clonotypes.

The sequence came from a woman between 18 and 29 years old in good health. Sequences were obtained from CD4+ T cells sorted from blood. The chain employs TRBV25-1 and TRBJ1-1, with D unresolved. CDR3 DNA: TGTGCCAGCAGTGCACGCCCGGGGTCTGAAGCTTTCTTT. Residues: CASSARPGSEAFF.